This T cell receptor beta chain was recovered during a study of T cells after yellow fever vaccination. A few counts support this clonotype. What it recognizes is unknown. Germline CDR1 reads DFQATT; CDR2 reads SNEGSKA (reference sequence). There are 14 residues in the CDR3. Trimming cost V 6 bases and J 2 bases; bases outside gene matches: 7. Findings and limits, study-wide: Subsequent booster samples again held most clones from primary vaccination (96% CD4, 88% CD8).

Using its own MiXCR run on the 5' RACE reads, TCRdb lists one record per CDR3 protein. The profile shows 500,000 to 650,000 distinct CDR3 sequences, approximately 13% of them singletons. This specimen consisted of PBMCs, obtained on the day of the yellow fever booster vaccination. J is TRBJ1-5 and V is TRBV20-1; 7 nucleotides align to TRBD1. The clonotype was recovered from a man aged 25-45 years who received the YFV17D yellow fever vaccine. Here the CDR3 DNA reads TGCAGTGCCGCGACAGGGTGGGGCAATCAGCCCCAGCATTTT. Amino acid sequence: CSAATGWGNQPQHF.